The 11 T cell receptor beta chains below were found in one sample sequenced in a study of identical twins. MiXCR was run by TCRdb on the 5' RACE reads, yielding one entry per CDR3 protein. The profile covers some 460,000 distinct CDR3 sequences, with 14% appearing a single time and 0.52% taken by the ten largest. This sample also appeared in a second study, on yellow fever vaccine responses in identical twins.

Material for sequencing was CD4+ T cells sorted from blood. Receptor source: a woman aged 18-29 years in good health.

This clonotype has more than one count but fewer than ten. V and J are TRBV20-1 and TRBJ2-3, with a possible D match to TRBD2 (6 bases). Looked up from germline, CDR1 is DFQATT and CDR2 is SNEGSKA (reference sequence). CDR3 length equals 17 residues. Deletions cut 0 bases from V and 0 bases from J, with 16 bases between. As DNA, the CDR3 is TGCAGTGCTAGAGATCCCAATAGCGGTTCTAGCACAGATACGCAGTATTTT. Translation gives CSARDPNSGSSTDTQYF.

V and J are TRBV12-3 or TRBV12-4 and TRBJ1-3; D is unclear. The CDR3 length is 14 residues. V lost 1 base and J lost 2, with 6 bases in between. The CDR3 loop is CASSLGQAGNTIYF. Here the CDR3 DNA reads TGTGCCAGCAGTTTAGGGCAGGCTGGAAACACCATATATTTT.

In this sample, this clonotype turned up a few times. The V gene is TRBV5-6, the J gene TRBJ2-1; no firm D call. With 4 bases removed from V and 0 bases from J, the gap between germline ends came to 17 bases. CDR3 length: 17 residues. The germline V gene encodes CDR1 SGHDT and CDR2 YYEEEE. CDR3 residues: CASSLSRAPSSYNEQFF. CDR3 bases: TGTGCCAGCAGCCTAAGTAGGGCCCCGAGCTCCTACAATGAGCAGTTCTTC.

This clonotype showed up just a few times. The chain uses TRBV6-5 and TRBJ2-7; 7 nucleotides match TRBD1. The CDR3 has 15 amino acids. Trimming took 2 bases from V and 5 from J; bases not matched to a gene: 9. Germline V CDR1 and CDR2: MNHEY, SVGAGI. The CDR3 here is CASSYVGQGVNEQYF. Written as DNA, the CDR3 is TGTGCCAGCAGTTACGTTGGCCAGGGGGTTAACGAGCAGTACTTC.

This clonotype was detected only a few times. As DNA, the CDR3 is TGCGCCAGCAGCCTAAGATCGACAGGGGGCTTGGAGACCCAGTACTTC. Its translation is CASSLRSTGGLETQYF. The chain is built from TRBV4-3 and TRBJ2-5, with TRBD1 identical over 10 bases. Trimming cost V 4 bases and J 5 bases; bases outside gene matches: 10. CDR1 LGHNA and CDR2 YSLEER come from the germline V gene. CDR3 length equals 16 residues.

This clonotype was seen more than once but under ten times. The V call is TRBV28, the J call TRBJ2-3, with 14 nucleotides matching TRBD2. The germline V gene has CDR1 MDHEN and CDR2 SYDVKM. This CDR3 is built from 14 residues. CDR3 sequence reads: CHAGTSGRGDTQYF. CDR3 bases: TGTCATGCCGGGACTAGCGGGAGAGGGGATACGCAGTATTTT.

This rearrangement joins TRBV15 to TRBJ2-2; 12 nucleotides align to TRBD2. The V and J ends lost 8 bases and 4 bases, in that order; junction bases with no gene match: 2. The V gene's germline CDR1 is LNHNV and CDR2 YYDKDF (reference sequence). CDR3 size: 14 residues. As DNA, the CDR3 is TGTGCCACCGGACTAGCGGGATCCACCGGGGAGCTGTTTTTT. Translating gives CATGLAGSTGELFF.

The V and J genes are TRBV28 and TRBJ2-5; 9 bases match TRBD2. Per the germline V gene, CDR1 is MDHEN and CDR2 is SYDVKM. The length of the CDR3 is 14 residues. Trimming removed 7 bases from V and 1 base from J; junction bases left unmatched: 4. CDR3 nucleotide sequence: TGTGCCAGCAAGACTAGCGGACCCCAAGAGACCCAGTACTTC. Protein product: CASKTSGPQETQYF.

In this sample, this clonotype turned up a few times. The chain uses TRBV20-1 and TRBJ1-1; 7 positions match TRBD1. The V and J ends lost 0 bases and 10 bases, in that order; junction bases with no gene match: 5. Germline V gene sequence: CDR1 DFQATT, CDR2 SNEGSKA (reference sequence). CDR3 length: 12 amino acids. CDR3 region: CSARDKGARAFF. Written as DNA, the CDR3 is TGCAGTGCTAGAGATAAGGGGGCGAGAGCTTTCTTT.

J is TRBJ2-1 and V is TRBV7-8, with 7 bases lining up with TRBD2. Trimming removed 1 base from V and 9 bases from J; junction bases left unmatched: 3. CDR1 and CDR2 (germline): SGHVS, FQNEAQ. CDR3 length equals 13 residues. The CDR3 sequence is CASSLGGGVEQFF. For the CDR3, the DNA is TGTGCCAGCAGCTTAGGGGGGGGGGTTGAGCAGTTCTTC.

The V gene is TRBV7-2, the J gene TRBJ2-7; no definite D call. The V and J ends lost 2 bases and 1 base respectively, with 12 bases between them. Germline V gene data show CDR1 as SGHTA and CDR2 as FQGNSA. This CDR3 comprises 15 residues. The CDR3 DNA reads as TGTGCCAGCAGCTTATCGACATATGGTTCCTACGAGCAGTACTTC. Protein: CASSLSTYGSYEQYF.